This T cell receptor beta chain was sequenced during a study of T cells in Graves' hyperthyroidism and ophthalmopathy. Amplified TCR beta CDR3 regions derived from RNA transcripts. First-round RT-PCR of the TCR CDR3 relied on the HTBI primer set. TCRdb processed the multiplex PCR reads anew with MiXCR; each CDR3 protein has one entry. The sample shows about 620,000 distinct CDR3 sequences, roughly 15% of them seen only once. CDR3 length: 13 amino acids. Germline lookup yields CDR1 MNHNS and CDR2 SASEGT. Between the trimmed V and J ends, which lost 6 bases and 2 bases, there was a span of 10 bases. The rearrangement uses TRBV6-1 and TRBJ1-1; D is ambiguous. The sequenced sample was blood. The TCR sequence derives from a woman younger than 45 with Graves' hyperthyroidism. CDR3: CASSQAPNTEAFF. The CDR3 bases are TGTGCCAGCAGCCAGGCCCCAAACACTGAAGCTTTCTTT.